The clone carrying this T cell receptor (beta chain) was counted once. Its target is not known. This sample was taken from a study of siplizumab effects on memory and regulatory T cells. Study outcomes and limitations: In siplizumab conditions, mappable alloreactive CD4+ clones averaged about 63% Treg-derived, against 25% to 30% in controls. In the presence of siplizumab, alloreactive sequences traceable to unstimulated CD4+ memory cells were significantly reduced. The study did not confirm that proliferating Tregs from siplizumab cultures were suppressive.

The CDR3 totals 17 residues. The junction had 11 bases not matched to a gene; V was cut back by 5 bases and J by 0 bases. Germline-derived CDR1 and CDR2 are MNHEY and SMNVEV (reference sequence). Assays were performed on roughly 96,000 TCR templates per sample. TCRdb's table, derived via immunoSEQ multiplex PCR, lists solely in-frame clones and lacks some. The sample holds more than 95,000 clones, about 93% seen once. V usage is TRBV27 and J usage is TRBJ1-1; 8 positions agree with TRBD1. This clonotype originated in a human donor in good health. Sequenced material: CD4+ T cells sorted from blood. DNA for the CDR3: TGTGCCAGCAGTACCGACAGGGGAAAGGGTGTGAACACTGAAGCTTTCTTT. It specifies CASSTDRGKGVNTEAFF.